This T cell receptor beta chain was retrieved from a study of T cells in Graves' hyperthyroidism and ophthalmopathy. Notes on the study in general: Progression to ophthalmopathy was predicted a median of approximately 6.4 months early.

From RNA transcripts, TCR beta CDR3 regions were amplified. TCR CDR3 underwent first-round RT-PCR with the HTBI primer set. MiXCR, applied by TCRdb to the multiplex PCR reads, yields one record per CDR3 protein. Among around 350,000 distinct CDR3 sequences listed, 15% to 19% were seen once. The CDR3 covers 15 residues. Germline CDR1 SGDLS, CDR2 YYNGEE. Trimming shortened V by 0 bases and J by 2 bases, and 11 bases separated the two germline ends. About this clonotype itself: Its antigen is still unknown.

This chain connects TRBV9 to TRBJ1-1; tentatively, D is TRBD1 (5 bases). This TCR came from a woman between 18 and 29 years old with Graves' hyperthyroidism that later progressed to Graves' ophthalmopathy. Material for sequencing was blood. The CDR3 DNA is TGTGCCAGCAGCGTAGGGTTCGGGGGAAACACTGAAGCTTTCTTT. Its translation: CASSVGFGGNTEAFF.